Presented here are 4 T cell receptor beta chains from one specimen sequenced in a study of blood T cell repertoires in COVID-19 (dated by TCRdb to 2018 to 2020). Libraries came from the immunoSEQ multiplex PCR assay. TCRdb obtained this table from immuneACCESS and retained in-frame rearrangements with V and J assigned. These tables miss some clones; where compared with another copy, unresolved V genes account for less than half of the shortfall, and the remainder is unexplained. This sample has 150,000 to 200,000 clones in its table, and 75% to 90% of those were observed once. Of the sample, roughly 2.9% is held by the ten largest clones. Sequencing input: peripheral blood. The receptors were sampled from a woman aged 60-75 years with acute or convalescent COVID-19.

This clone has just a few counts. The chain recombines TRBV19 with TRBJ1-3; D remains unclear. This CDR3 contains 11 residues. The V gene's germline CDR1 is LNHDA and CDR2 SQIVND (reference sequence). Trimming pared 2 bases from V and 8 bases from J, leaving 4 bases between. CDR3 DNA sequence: TGTGCCAGTAGTATACGGGACACCATATATTTT. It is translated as CASSIRDTIYF.

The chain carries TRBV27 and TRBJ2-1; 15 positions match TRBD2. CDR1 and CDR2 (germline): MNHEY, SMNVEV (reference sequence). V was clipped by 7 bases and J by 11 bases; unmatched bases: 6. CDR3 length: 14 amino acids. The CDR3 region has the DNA TGTGCCAGCACCGCGGGACTAGCGGGGGGCAAGCAGTTCTTC. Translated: CASTAGLAGGKQFF.

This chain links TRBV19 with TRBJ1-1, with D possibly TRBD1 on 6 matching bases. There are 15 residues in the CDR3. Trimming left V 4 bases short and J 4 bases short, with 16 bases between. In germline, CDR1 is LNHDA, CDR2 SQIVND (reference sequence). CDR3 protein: CASSTLQGIGTEAFF. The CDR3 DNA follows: TGTGCCAGTAGTACCTTGCAGGGGATCGGCACTGAAGCTTTCTTT.

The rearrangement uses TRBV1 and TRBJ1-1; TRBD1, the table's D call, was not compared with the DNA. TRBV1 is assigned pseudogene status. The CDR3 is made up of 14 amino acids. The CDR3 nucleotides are TGCACCAACTTAAAGGACAGGGCCGCTTCTGAAGCTTTCTTT. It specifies CTNLKDRAASEAFF.